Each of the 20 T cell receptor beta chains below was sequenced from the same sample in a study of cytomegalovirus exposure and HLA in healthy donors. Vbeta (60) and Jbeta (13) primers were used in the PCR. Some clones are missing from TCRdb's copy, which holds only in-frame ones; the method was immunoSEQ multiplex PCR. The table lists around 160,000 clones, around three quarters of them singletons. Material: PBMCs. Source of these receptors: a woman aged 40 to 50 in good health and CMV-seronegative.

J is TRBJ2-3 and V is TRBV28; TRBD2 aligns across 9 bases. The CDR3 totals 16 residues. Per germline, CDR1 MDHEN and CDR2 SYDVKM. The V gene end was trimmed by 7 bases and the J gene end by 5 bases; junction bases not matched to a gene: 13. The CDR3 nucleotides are TGTGCCAGCACCCACTCGGGCGGGAGGGAAGGAGATACGCAGTATTTT. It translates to CASTHSGGREGDTQYF. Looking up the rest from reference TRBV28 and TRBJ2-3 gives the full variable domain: DVKVTQSSRYLVKRTGEKVFLECVQDMDHENMFWYRQDPGLGLRLIYFSYDVKMKEKGDIPEGYSVSREKKERFSLILESASTNQTSMYLCASTHSGGREGDTQYFGPGTRLTVL.

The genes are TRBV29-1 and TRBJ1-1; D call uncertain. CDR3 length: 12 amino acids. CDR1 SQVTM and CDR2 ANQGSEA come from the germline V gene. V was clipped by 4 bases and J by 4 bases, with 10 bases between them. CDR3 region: CSVVSSGTEAFF. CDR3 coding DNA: TGCAGCGTTGTCTCCAGCGGCACTGAAGCTTTCTTT.

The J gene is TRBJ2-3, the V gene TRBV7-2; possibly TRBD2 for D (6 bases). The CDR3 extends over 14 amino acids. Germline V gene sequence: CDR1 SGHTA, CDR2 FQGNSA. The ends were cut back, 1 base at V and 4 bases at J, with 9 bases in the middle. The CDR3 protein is CASSLGLVSDTQYF. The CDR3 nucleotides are TGTGCCAGCAGCTTAGGACTAGTATCAGATACGCAGTATTTT.

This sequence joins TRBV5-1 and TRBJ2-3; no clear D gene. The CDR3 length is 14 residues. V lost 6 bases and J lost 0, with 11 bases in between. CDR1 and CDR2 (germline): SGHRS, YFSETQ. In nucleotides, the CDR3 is TGCGCCAGCAAAACTCAGGCTAGCACAGATACGCAGTATTTT. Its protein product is CASKTQASTDTQYF.

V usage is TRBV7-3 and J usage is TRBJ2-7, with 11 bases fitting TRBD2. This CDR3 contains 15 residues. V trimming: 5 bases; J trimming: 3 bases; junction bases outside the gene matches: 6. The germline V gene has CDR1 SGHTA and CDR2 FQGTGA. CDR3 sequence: CASSPLAGGNYEQYF. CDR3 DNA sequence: TGTGCCAGCAGCCCTTTAGCGGGAGGGAACTACGAGCAGTACTTC.

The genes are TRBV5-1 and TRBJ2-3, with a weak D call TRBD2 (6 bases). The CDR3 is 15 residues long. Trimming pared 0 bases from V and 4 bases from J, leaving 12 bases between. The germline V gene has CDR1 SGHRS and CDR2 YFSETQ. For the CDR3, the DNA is TGCGCCAGCAGCTTGGTCCCCGGGAGCCCAGATACGCAGTATTTT. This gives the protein CASSLVPGSPDTQYF.

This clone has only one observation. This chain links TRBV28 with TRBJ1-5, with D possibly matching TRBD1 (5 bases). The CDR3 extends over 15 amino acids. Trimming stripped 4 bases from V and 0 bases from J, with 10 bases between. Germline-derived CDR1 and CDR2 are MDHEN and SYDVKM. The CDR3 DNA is TGTGCCAGCAGTTGGGGGGACCATAGCAATCAGCCCCAGCATTTT. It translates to CASSWGDHSNQPQHF.

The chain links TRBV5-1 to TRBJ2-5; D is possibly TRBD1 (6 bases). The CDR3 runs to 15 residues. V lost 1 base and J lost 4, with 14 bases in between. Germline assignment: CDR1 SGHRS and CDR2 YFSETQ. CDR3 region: CASSLFGQTVETQYF. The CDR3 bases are TGCGCCAGCAGCTTGTTCGGACAGACAGTAGAGACCCAGTACTTC.

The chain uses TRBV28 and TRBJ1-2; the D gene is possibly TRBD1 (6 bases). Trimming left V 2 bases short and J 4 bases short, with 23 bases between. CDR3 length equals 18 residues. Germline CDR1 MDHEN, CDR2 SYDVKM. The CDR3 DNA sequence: TGTGCCAGCAGTTTACCCGACCCCCGGGGGGGCGGTCTCTATGGCTACACCTTC. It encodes CASSLPDPRGGGLYGYTF.

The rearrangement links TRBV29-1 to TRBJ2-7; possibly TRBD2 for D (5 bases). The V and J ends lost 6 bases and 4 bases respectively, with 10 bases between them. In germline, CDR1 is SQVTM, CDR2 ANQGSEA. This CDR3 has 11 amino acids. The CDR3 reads CSVERGYEQYF. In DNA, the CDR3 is TGCAGCGTCGAACGGGGATACGAGCAGTACTTC.

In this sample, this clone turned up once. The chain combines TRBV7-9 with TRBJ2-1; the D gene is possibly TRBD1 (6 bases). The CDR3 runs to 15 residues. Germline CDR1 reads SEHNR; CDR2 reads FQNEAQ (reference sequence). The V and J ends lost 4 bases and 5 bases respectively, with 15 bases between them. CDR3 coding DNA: TGTGCCAGCAGCTCCCGGGACAAGACCGACAATGAGCAGTTCTTC. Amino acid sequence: CASSSRDKTDNEQFF.

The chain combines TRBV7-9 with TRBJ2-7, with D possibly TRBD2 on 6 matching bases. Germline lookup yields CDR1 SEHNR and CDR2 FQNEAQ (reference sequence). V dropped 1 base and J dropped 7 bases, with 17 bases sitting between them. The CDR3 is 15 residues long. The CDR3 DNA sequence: TGTGCCAGCAGCTTAGACGAGGACTACCCTTGGGAGCAGTACTTC. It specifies CASSLDEDYPWEQYF.

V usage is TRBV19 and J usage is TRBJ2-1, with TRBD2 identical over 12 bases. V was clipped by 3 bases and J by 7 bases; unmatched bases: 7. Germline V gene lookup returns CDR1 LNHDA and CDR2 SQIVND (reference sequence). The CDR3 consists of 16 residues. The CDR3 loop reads CASSILTSGSVNEQFF. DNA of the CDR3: TGTGCCAGTAGTATTCTGACTAGCGGGAGTGTAAATGAGCAGTTCTTC.

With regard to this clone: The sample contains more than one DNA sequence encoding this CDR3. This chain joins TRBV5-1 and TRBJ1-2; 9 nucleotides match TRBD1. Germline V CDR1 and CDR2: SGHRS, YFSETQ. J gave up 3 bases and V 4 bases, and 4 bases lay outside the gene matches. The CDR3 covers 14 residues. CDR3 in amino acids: CASSLGQGDYGYTF. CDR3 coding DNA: TGCGCCAGCAGCCTGGGACAGGGAGACTATGGCTACACCTTC.

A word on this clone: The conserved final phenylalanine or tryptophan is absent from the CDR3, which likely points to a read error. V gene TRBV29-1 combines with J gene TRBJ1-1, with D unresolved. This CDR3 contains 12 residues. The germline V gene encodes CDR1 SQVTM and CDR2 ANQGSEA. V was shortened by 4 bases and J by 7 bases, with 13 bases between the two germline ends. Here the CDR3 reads CSVVPPANEAFL. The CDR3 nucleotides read TGCAGCGTTGTACCTCCTGCGAATGAAGCTTTCCTT.

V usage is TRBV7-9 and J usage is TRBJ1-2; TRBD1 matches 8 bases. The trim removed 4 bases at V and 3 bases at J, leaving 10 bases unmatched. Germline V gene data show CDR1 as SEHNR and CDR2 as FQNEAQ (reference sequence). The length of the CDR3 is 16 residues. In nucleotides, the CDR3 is TGTGCCAGCAGCTCAGACAGGGGCGGTCCCTACTATGGCTACACCTTC. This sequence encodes CASSSDRGGPYYGYTF.

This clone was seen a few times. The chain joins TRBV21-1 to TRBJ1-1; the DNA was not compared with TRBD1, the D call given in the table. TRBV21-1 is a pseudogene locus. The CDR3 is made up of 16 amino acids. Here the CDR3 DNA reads TGTGCCAGCAGCAACCCAACAGGGGATTTGAACACTGAAGCTTTCTTT. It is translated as CASSNPTGDLNTEAFF.

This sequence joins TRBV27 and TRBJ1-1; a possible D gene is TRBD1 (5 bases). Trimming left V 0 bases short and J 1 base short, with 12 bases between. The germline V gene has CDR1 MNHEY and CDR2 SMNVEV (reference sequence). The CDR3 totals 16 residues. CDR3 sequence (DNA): TGTGCCAGCAGTTTATCCGGGAGTGGGACGAACACTGAAGCTTTCTTT. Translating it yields CASSLSGSGTNTEAFF.

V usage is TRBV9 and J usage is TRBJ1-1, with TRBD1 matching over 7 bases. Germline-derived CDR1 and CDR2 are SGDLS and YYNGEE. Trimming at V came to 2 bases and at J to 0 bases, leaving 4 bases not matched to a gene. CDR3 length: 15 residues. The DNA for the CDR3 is TGTGCCAGCAGCGTGGGACAGCGCTTGAACACTGAAGCTTTCTTT. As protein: CASSVGQRLNTEAFF. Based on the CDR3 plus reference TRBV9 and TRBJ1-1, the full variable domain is DSGVTQTPKHLITATGQRVTLRCSPRSGDLSVYWYQQSLDQGLQFLIQYYNGEERAKGNILERFSAQQFPDLHSELNLSSLELGDSALYFCASSVGQRLNTEAFFGQGTRLTVV.

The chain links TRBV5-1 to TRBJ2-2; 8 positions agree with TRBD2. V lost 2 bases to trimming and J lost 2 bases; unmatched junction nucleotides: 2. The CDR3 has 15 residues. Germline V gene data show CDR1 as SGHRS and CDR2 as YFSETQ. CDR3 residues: CASSFTSGNTGELFF. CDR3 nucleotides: TGCGCCAGCAGCTTCACTAGCGGTAACACCGGGGAGCTGTTTTTT.